Listed below are T cell receptor beta chains from one sample, sequenced in a study of blood T cell repertoires in COVID-19. Sequenced by immunoSEQ multiplex PCR; TCRdb stores in-frame clones only, minus some. The sample carries more than 65,000 clones, 60% to 75% recorded once. Sample: peripheral blood. The source is a woman in her 70s with acute or convalescent COVID-19. Both conserved end residues are part of each CDR3. The order of the fields is V gene, CDR3 protein.

>TRBV27
CASGVGTAQETQYF
>TRBV3-1/TRBV3-2
CASSQEYGGGYEQYF
>TRBV30
CAWSPQTGELFF
>TRBV24-1
CATSAPGQLEAFF
>TRBV2
CASLAESSSYNEQFF
>TRBV27
CASTWGTGGTDTQYF
>TRBV7-2
CASSFFRQGVGHSPLHF
>TRBV11-2
CASSLNNPRGGSPGEQYF
>TRBV18
CASSPWTSATYNEQFF
>TRBV7-9
CASRRDGDTGELFF
>TRBV5-1
CASSSDRGGGTEAFF
>TRBV5-1
CASSTGTGLQETQYF
>TRBV11-2
CASSLVRGSPLHF
>TRBV7-9
CASSFRGGGTGELFF
>TRBV6-5
CASTSKVTYEQYF
>TRBV5-8
CASSVLLYEQYF
>TRBV4-3
CASSLTTGMGGYGYTF
>TRBV6-2/TRBV6-3
CASSQTTPRGAGQYF
>TRBV6-1
CASSEGGRAGSEKLFF
>TRBV19
CASSIGATRSGNTIYF
>TRBV3-1/TRBV3-2
CASSFTSGSNEQYF
>TRBV7-9
CASSPRGGNTIYF
>TRBV19
CASSIGGATLGETQYF
>TRBV7-9
CASSLRQVSDEKLFF
>TRBV3-1/TRBV3-2
CASSQDNGELFF
>TRBV19
CASRALTGFYGYTF
>TRBV4-1
CASSPKGRGGGYTF
>TRBV6-5
CASIQDRPRAFF
>TRBV7-9
CASSGGQGAYEQYF
>TRBV10-1
CASSGTGEKGYNEQFF
>TRBV7-2
CASSLSPASSYEQYF
>TRBV28
CASSYSSGQGREKLFF
>TRBV19
CATERGEGHMNTEAFF
>TRBV5-6
CASSPLSGESPKKLFF
>TRBV11-2
CASSLDRAGHEQYF
>TRBV6-6
CASTLGSGREKGEQYF
>TRBV7-8
CASSSREGGETQYF
>TRBV29-1
CSVEEWGQGFSGNTIYF
>TRBV18
CASSPNPPGRGEETQYF
>TRBV12-3/TRBV12-4
CASSFRRYGYTF
>TRBV19
CASRGGFSNQPQHF
>TRBV7-9
CASSPGGYKGSNEKLFF
>TRBV7-3
CASSLVAASGDQYF
>TRBV6-5
CASSDSSNQPQHF
>TRBV5-8
CVSSLWGPRNEKLFF
>TRBV30
CAWSPHQTYNEKLFF
>TRBV24-1
CATSDGGQGPYNEQFF
>TRBV9
CASSVGQGTGELFF
>TRBV9
CASSVVPGTNTGELFF
>TRBV4-2
CASRGGARNEKLFF
>TRBV5-1
CASSLTPSGGRDTQYF
>TRBV5-6
CASNREGRSNTEAFF
>TRBV12-3/TRBV12-4
CASSPVRQGEAFF
>TRBV6-5
CATAPSLYNEQFF
>TRBV30
CAWSEQTNYGYTF
>TRBV18
CASSPWTGGDSPLHF
>TRBV28
CASSLASGSGNQPQHF